These T cell receptor beta chains were read from a single sample in a study of blood T cell repertoires in COVID-19. TCRdb's copy holds only in-frame clones and misses some; the assay was immunoSEQ multiplex PCR. The table has 150,000 to 200,000 clones, roughly four fifths seen once; the top ten hold under 10%. Sequenced input: peripheral blood. The receptors originated from a woman in her seventies with COVID-19, enrolled during active disease. CDR3s include the opening cysteine and the closing phenylalanine or tryptophan. D genes are given only for firm matches. Clone sizes are given selectively: once, few, many, or a class where the clone is expanded.

D,J,size,V,CDR3,DNA
.,TRBJ1-4,few,TRBV9,CASSVGPLEKLFF,TGTGCCAGCAGCGTAGGTCCACTTGAAAAACTGTTTTTT
.,TRBJ2-7,few,TRBV11-2,CASSLALSSYEQYF,TGTGCCAGCAGCTTAGCCCTGAGCTCCTACGAGCAGTACTTC
.,TRBJ2-3,.,TRBV7-9,CASRPTRGVGATDTQYF,TGTGCCAGCAGACCAACCCGCGGGGTTGGGGCCACAGATACGCAGTATTTT
.,TRBJ1-1,.,TRBV2,CASSRLEVRNTEAFF,TGTGCCAGCAGTCGCCTCGAGGTGAGGAACACTGAAGCTTTCTTT
.,TRBJ2-5,.,TRBV19,CASSMGLTRETQYF,TGTGCCAGTAGTATGGGTCTGACGCGGGAGACCCAGTACTTC
TRBD1,TRBJ2-6,.,TRBV3-1/TRBV3-2,CASSRGTGDSGANVLTF,TGTGCCAGCAGCAGAGGGACAGGGGATTCTGGGGCCAACGTCCTGACTTTC
.,TRBJ1-5,.,TRBV12-3/TRBV12-4,CASRRRGVQPQHF,TGTGCCAGCAGACGAAGGGGCGTACAGCCCCAGCATTTT
.,TRBJ1-2,few,TRBV3-1/TRBV3-2,CASSQDYSGLSYTF,TGTGCCAGCAGCCAAGATTACTCAGGGTTGAGCTACACCTTC
TRBD1,TRBJ1-1,.,TRBV18,CASSPGQAGSTEAFF,TGTGCCAGCTCACCCGGACAGGCGGGGAGCACTGAAGCTTTCTTT
.,TRBJ1-5,.,TRBV4-3,CASSQVLGPNQPQHF,TGCGCCAGCAGCCAAGTTCTAGGTCCCAATCAGCCCCAGCATTTT
TRBD1,TRBJ2-3,.,TRBV7-2,CASSSTGQSTDTQYF,TGTGCCAGCAGCTCAACGGGACAGAGCACAGATACGCAGTATTTT